These T cell receptor beta chains were read from a single sample in a study of blood T cells in healthy people across ages. From the 5' RACE reads, TCRdb called clonotypes with MiXCR, one entry per CDR3 protein. The repertoire holds 500,000 to 700,000 distinct CDR3 sequences, with approximately 30% as singletons. Sequenced input: blood. The receptors here all came from a woman older than 75 in good health. The CDR3 runs from the conserved cysteine through the conserved F or W. Each record gives: D gene, clone size, V gene, J gene, CDR3 protein, CDR3 DNA. D genes are given only for firm matches. The size of a clone is reported for some rows only, either as once, few or many, or as a class for expanded clones.

TRBD2	many	TRBV9	TRBJ2-5	CASSVDTSGGLQETQYF	TGTGCCAGCAGCGTAGATACTAGCGGGGGCCTTCAAGAGACCCAGTACTTC
TRBD1	NA	TRBV5-1	TRBJ1-1	CASQGGRDTEACF	TGCGCCAGCCAGGGGGGCCGGGACACTGAAGCTTGCTTT
NA	few	TRBV6-5	TRBJ2-2	CASSYSILNTGELFF	TGTGCCAGCAGTTACTCGATCCTAAACACCGGGGAGCTGTTTTTT
TRBD2	many	TRBV7-2	TRBJ2-3	CASSLKAGSAADTQYF	TGTGCCAGCAGCTTAAAAGCGGGGTCCGCTGCAGATACGCAGTATTTT
NA	few	TRBV19	TRBJ2-4	CASSRQGLAKNIQYF	TGTGCCAGTAGTAGACAGGGACTAGCCAAAAACATTCAGTACTTC
TRBD1	many	TRBV11-3	TRBJ2-7	CASSSTAGTGVVYEQYF	TGTGCCAGCAGCTCGACGGCCGGGACAGGGGTGGTGTACGAGCAGTACTTC
TRBD1	NA	TRBV6-1	TRBJ2-5	CASSEAYRGHRETQYF	TGTGCCAGCAGTGAAGCTTACAGGGGGCATCGAGAGACCCAGTACTTC
NA	NA	TRBV12-3/TRBV12-4	TRBJ1-1	CASSFPMAGRGTEAFF	TGTGCCAGCAGTTTCCCGATGGCAGGGCGAGGTACTGAAGCTTTCTTT
TRBD1	once	TRBV5-1	TRBJ1-1	CTSRRTGGNAEAFF	TGCACCAGCAGACGGACAGGGGGGAACGCTGAAGCTTTCTTT
NA	NA	TRBV4-2	TRBJ2-7	CASSQGSGFNEQYF	TGTGCCAGCAGCCAAGGATCCGGGTTCAACGAGCAGTACTTC
TRBD1	few	TRBV15	TRBJ2-2	CATRYRQGYAAGELFF	TGTGCCACCAGGTACCGACAGGGCTATGCGGCCGGGGAGCTGTTTTTT
TRBD2	NA	TRBV15	TRBJ2-3	CATSRVGSGGTTDTQYF	TGTGCCACCAGCAGAGTAGGGAGCGGGGGAACCACAGATACGCAGTATTTT
TRBD1	many	TRBV20-1	TRBJ1-2	CSANRDRGGNYGYTF	TGCAGTGCTAACCGGGACAGGGGGGGAAACTATGGCTACACCTTC
NA	NA	TRBV2	TRBJ2-2	CASEEEGFGTGELFF	TGTGCCAGCGAGGAAGAGGGATTCGGCACCGGGGAGCTGTTTTTT
TRBD1	few	TRBV5-1	TRBJ1-1	CASSSTQGAGTEAFF	TGCGCCAGCAGCTCTACTCAGGGGGCGGGTACTGAAGCTTTCTTT
TRBD1	many	TRBV6-2/TRBV6-3	TRBJ2-7	CASSTTGGMAYEQYF	TGTGCCAGCAGCACGACAGGGGGGATGGCCTACGAGCAGTACTTC
TRBD2	NA	TRBV20-1	TRBJ2-3	CSTRSTSGGPDTQYF	TGCAGTACTAGGTCGACTAGCGGGGGCCCAGATACGCAGTATTTT
TRBD1	many	TRBV20-1	TRBJ1-6	CSAHRPGQGTSPLHF	TGCAGTGCTCACAGACCTGGACAGGGTACGTCACCCCTCCACTTT
NA	NA	TRBV6-6	TRBJ1-4	CASGYQNEKLFF	TGTGCCAGCGGTTACCAGAATGAAAAACTGTTTTTT
NA	many	TRBV7-2	TRBJ1-1	CASSAVTATFF	TGTGCCAGCAGCGCCGTCACAGCGACTTTCTTT
TRBD1	NA	TRBV14	TRBJ1-5	CASSQRQGSDQPQHF	TGTGCCAGCAGTCAACGACAGGGGAGCGATCAGCCCCAGCATTTT
TRBD2	many	TRBV4-2	TRBJ2-1	CASSPGPGGTTLGQFF	TGTGCCAGCAGCCCTGGTCCGGGGGGGACCACATTAGGGCAGTTCTTC
TRBD1	few	TRBV6-6	TRBJ1-2	CASSYVQGALDYGYTF	TGTGCCAGCAGTTACGTACAGGGGGCTCTAGACTATGGCTACACCTTC
TRBD1	many	TRBV25-1	TRBJ2-7	CASSPDRAPYEQYF	TGTGCCAGCAGCCCCGACAGGGCTCCCTACGAGCAGTACTTC
NA	many	TRBV5-4	TRBJ2-1	CASRRGQQGDEQFF	TGTGCCAGCAGGCGGGGACAACAGGGCGATGAGCAGTTCTTC
NA	NA	TRBV14	TRBJ1-2	CASSQDGFYGYTF	TGTGCCAGCAGCCAAGACGGGTTCTATGGCTACACCTTC
NA	many	TRBV7-9	TRBJ2-1	CASSADWGSPEGNEQFF	TGTGCCAGCAGCGCCGACTGGGGCAGCCCCGAGGGCAATGAGCAGTTCTTC
NA	few	TRBV19	TRBJ1-2	CATARGENTF	TGTGCCACCGCTCGCGGGGAAAACACCTTC
NA	NA	TRBV4-1	TRBJ1-2	CASSQVGRYNYGYTF	TGCGCCAGCAGCCAGGTTGGACGCTACAACTATGGCTACACCTTC
TRBD1	NA	TRBV5-1	TRBJ1-2	CASSLGLGGPYGYTF	TGCGCCAGCAGCTTGGGTCTAGGGGGCCCCTATGGCTACACCTTC
NA	many	TRBV5-6	TRBJ1-2	CASSDVQGDYGYTF	TGTGCCAGCAGTGATGTACAGGGCGACTATGGCTACACCTTC
NA	NA	TRBV5-5	TRBJ2-2	CASSLGVSSGELFF	TGTGCCAGCAGCTTGGGGGTCAGTTCCGGGGAGCTGTTTTTT
NA	many	TRBV12-3/TRBV12-4	TRBJ1-1	CASSLAAANTEAFF	TGTGCCAGCAGTTTAGCAGCAGCGAACACTGAAGCTTTCTTT
NA	few	TRBV15	TRBJ1-4	CATSRDGNEKLFF	TGTGCCACCAGCAGAGATGGGAATGAAAAACTGTTTTTT
TRBD2	NA	TRBV7-2	TRBJ2-1	CASSLVPAGGPGKVF	TGTGCCAGCAGCTTAGTCCCAGCGGGAGGCCCGGGTAAGGTCTTC
TRBD1	many	TRBV5-1	TRBJ2-5	CASSLAGGTGLQETQYF	TGCGCCAGCAGCTTGGCAGGCGGGACAGGGCTCCAAGAGACCCAGTACTTC
NA	NA	TRBV7-3	TRBJ2-6	CASSRSPGGSSGANVLTF	TGTGCCAGCAGCCGATCACCAGGTGGGAGCTCTGGGGCCAACGTCCTGACTTTC
NA	few	TRBV5-1	TRBJ2-7	CASSLGFRQGGYNEQYF	TGCGCCAGCAGCTTGGGGTTTAGGCAGGGTGGCTACAATGAGCAGTACTTC
NA	few	TRBV6-1	TRBJ1-1	CASIPPGTFGRGLWMHGTEAFF	TGTGCCAGCATCCCTCCAGGAACCTTTGGACGGGGTTTGTGGATGCACGGCACTGAAGCTTTCTTT
NA	many	TRBV9	TRBJ2-1	CASSGGGTYNEQFF	TGTGCCAGCAGCGGAGGGGGAACCTACAATGAGCAGTTCTTC
TRBD1	many	TRBV3-1	TRBJ2-7	CASRFGTAGSEQYF	TGTGCCAGCAGATTCGGGACAGCCGGATCGGAGCAGTACTTC
TRBD1	NA	TRBV5-1	TRBJ2-2	CASSGTGGAGTGELFF	TGCGCCAGCAGCGGAACAGGGGGCGCAGGGACCGGGGAGCTGTTTTTT
TRBD2	NA	TRBV3-1	TRBJ2-1	CATQRGGYNEQFF	TGTGCCACCCAGCGGGGGGGCTACAATGAGCAGTTCTTC
TRBD1	NA	TRBV29-1	TRBJ1-1	CSVDLTDRVTEAFF	TGCAGCGTTGACCTGACGGACAGGGTGACTGAAGCTTTCTTT
TRBD2	few	TRBV19	TRBJ2-5	CASSIGDSGGWETQYF	TGTGCCAGTAGTATAGGAGATAGCGGGGGATGGGAGACCCAGTACTTC
NA	many	TRBV6-5	TRBJ1-1	CASSYSMGGMNTEAFF	TGTGCCAGCAGTTACTCGATGGGGGGAATGAACACTGAAGCTTTCTTT
NA	many	TRBV7-2	TRBJ1-2	CASSFRAWGSPNYGYTF	TGTGCCAGCAGCTTTCGTGCGTGGGGCAGCCCAAACTATGGCTACACCTTC
NA	many	TRBV6-6	TRBJ2-3	CASSYPGENSDTQYF	TGTGCCAGCAGTTACCCGGGAGAAAACTCAGATACGCAGTATTTT
TRBD1	many	TRBV5-1	TRBJ2-7	CASSYQTGSQSYEQYF	TGCGCCAGCAGCTATCAGACAGGGTCGCAGAGCTACGAGCAGTACTTC
TRBD1	many	TRBV27	TRBJ1-5	CASKSGGGSNQPQHF	TGTGCCAGCAAATCAGGGGGCGGGAGCAATCAGCCCCAGCATTTT
NA	few	TRBV5-1	TRBJ2-5	CASSFPGEEKYF	TGCGCCAGCAGCTTCCCGGGAGAGGAGAAGTACTTC
NA	once	TRBV29-1	TRBJ2-1	CSVVLKVGSSPWEQFF	TGCAGCGTCGTCCTTAAAGTGGGGTCGTCTCCCTGGGAGCAGTTCTTC
NA	many	TRBV7-8	TRBJ2-1	CASTRASLNSGNEQFF	TGTGCCAGCACCCGGGCCTCCTTGAATTCCGGAAATGAGCAGTTCTTC
NA	many	TRBV25-1	TRBJ2-7	CADSCAYEQYF	TGTGCCGACTCCTGCGCCTACGAGCAGTACTTC